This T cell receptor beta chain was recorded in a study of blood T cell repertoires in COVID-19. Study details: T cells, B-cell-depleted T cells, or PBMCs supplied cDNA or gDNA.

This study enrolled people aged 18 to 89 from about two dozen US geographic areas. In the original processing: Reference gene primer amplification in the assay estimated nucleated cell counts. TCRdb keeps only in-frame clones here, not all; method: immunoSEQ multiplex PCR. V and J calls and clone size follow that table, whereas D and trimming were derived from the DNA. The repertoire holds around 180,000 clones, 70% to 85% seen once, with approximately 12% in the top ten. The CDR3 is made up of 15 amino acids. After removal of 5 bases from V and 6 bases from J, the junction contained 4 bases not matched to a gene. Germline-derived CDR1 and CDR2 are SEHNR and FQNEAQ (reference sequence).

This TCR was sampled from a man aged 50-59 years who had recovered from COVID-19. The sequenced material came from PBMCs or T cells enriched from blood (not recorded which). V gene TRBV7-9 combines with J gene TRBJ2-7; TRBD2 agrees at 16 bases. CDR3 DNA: TGTGCCAGCAGCCTTGGGACTAGCGGGGGGGTCGAGCAGTACTTC. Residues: CASSLGTSGGVEQYF.